The 15 T cell receptor beta chains below all came from one sample that was sequenced in a study of blood T cell repertoires in COVID-19. Clones were read by immunoSEQ multiplex PCR, and TCRdb kept only the in-frame ones, dropping some. The repertoire holds over 350,000 clones, approximately 90% seen once, with almost 1.5% in the top ten. The sequenced sample consisted of peripheral blood. Every receptor here comes from a woman in her twenties or thirties with active or convalescent COVID-19.

This clone was detected only a few times. The genes are TRBV29-1 and TRBJ1-1; tentatively, D is TRBD1 (6 bases). The CDR3 contains 14 residues. CDR1 and CDR2 (germline): SQVTM, ANQGSEA. Deletions cut 3 bases from V and 2 bases from J, with 13 bases between. Here the CDR3 DNA reads TGCAGCGTTGACAGGGGACGGGGAAACACTGAAGCTTTCTTT. Amino acid sequence: CSVDRGRGNTEAFF. Drawing the rest from reference TRBV29-1 and TRBJ1-1, the complete variable domain is SAVISQKPSRDICQRGTSLTIQCQVDSQVTMMFWYRQQPGQSLTLIATANQGSEATYESGFVIDKFPISRPNLTFSTLTVSNMSPEDSSIYLCSVDRGRGNTEAFFGQGTRLTVV.

The rearrangement uses TRBV11-2 and TRBJ1-1; possibly TRBD1 for D (5 bases). The CDR3 spans 13 residues. The germline gives CDR1 SGHAT, CDR2 FQNNGV. The ends were cut back, 6 bases at V and 5 bases at J, with 13 bases in the middle. CDR3 sequence: CASRQSGGTEAFF. The CDR3 DNA follows: TGTGCCAGCAGGCAATCCGGGGGAACTGAAGCTTTCTTT. Supplemented by reference TRBV11-2 and TRBJ1-1, the full variable domain reads EAGVAQSPRYKIIEKRQSVAFWCNPISGHATLYWYQQILGQGPKLLIQFQNNGVVDDSQLPKDRFSAERLKGVDSTLKIQPAKLEDSAVYLCASRQSGGTEAFFGQGTRLTVV.

The chain recombines TRBV29-1 with TRBJ2-1; 9 nucleotides align to TRBD2. Germline V gene data show CDR1 as SQVTM and CDR2 as ANQGSEA. CDR3 length equals 16 residues. With 3 bases clipped from V and 0 bases from J, the junction kept 6 bases outside the gene matches. Here the CDR3 reads CSVDDAGGSSYNEQFF. CDR3 nucleotides: TGCAGCGTTGATGATGCGGGAGGGAGCTCCTACAATGAGCAGTTCTTC.

CDR3 in amino acids: CASRTSGTYEQYF. The CDR3, as DNA: TGTGCCAGCAGGACTAGCGGTACCTACGAGCAGTACTTC. The V call is TRBV27, the J call TRBJ2-7; TRBD2 matches at 9 bases. The V gene end was trimmed by 6 bases and the J gene end by 2 bases; junction bases not matched to a gene: 2. The CDR3 spans 13 residues. Germline CDR1 reads MNHEY; CDR2 reads SMNVEV (reference sequence).

The V and J genes are TRBV3-1 (or the pseudogene TRBV3-2) and TRBJ1-4; D is unresolved. Trimming removed 4 bases from V and 6 bases from J, with 21 bases in between. CDR3 length equals 17 residues. Germline CDR1 reads LGHDT; CDR2 reads YNNKEL (reference sequence). CDR3 nucleotide sequence: TGTGCCAGCAGCCCGACAATATCCACCCAACGCCATGAAAAACTGTTTTTT. As protein: CASSPTISTQRHEKLFF.

The chain uses TRBV4-2 and TRBJ2-7, with D possibly being TRBD1 (5 bases). V was pared by 4 bases and J by 0 bases, with 10 bases between. Germline loops: CDR1 LGHNA, CDR2 YNFKEQ. The CDR3 is made up of 14 amino acids. CDR3 sequence: CASSPVGASYEQYF. For the CDR3, the DNA is TGTGCCAGCAGCCCCGTAGGGGCCTCCTACGAGCAGTACTTC.

This clone was recorded once. The gene calls are TRBV30 and TRBJ1-2, with TRBD1 matching over 8 bases. V lost 4 bases, J lost 4 bases, and 2 bases stayed unmatched. Germline CDR1 and CDR2: GTSNPN and SVGIG (reference sequence). This CDR3 region has 12 residues. In nucleotides, the CDR3 is TGTGCCTGGACAGGGGGCGCCTATGGCTACACCTTC. It translates to CAWTGGAYGYTF.

The gene calls are TRBV5-6 and TRBJ2-1, with D possibly matching TRBD1 (6 bases). The germline V and J ends were trimmed by 4 bases and 7 bases, with 21 bases remaining between them. The CDR3 is made up of 16 amino acids. Germline V gene data show CDR1 as SGHDT and CDR2 as YYEEEE. The CDR3 nucleotides are TGTGCCAGCAGCCAGATACAGGGCAGGTTCGTAAATGAGCAGTTCTTC. Encoded protein: CASSQIQGRFVNEQFF.

This clone came up once. The V gene is TRBV12-3 or TRBV12-4, the J gene TRBJ2-7, with TRBD2 as a possible D gene (6 bases). This CDR3 is built from 12 residues. Trimming shortened V by 2 bases and J by 10 bases, and 12 bases separated the two germline ends. The CDR3 coding sequence is TGTGCCAGCAGTTTATCCGTGCGGGAACAGTACTTC. Amino acid sequence: CASSLSVREQYF.

The rearrangement joins TRBV29-1 to TRBJ1-2; 12 positions match TRBD1. V trimming: 3 bases; J trimming: 7 bases; junction bases outside the gene matches: 3. CDR1 and CDR2 from the germline V gene are SQVTM and ANQGSEA. The CDR3 has 13 amino acids. Here the CDR3 reads CSVEGQGALGYTF. The CDR3 DNA sequence: TGCAGCGTTGAGGGACAGGGGGCGCTTGGCTACACCTTC.

The rearrangement joins TRBV5-1 to TRBJ2-1; TRBD1 matches 8 bases. The ends lost 4 bases at V and 2 bases at J; junction bases unmatched: 5. Germline V gene data show CDR1 as SGHRS and CDR2 as YFSETQ. This CDR3 has 15 amino acids. This chain's CDR3 is CASSTRTGTYNEQFF. CDR3 nucleotides: TGCGCCAGCAGCACTAGGACAGGGACCTACAATGAGCAGTTCTTC.

The chain combines TRBV2 with TRBJ1-2; no definite D call. The length of the CDR3 is 15 residues. Trimming took 0 bases from V and 4 from J, leaving 12 bases between them. Germline assignment: CDR1 SNHLY and CDR2 FYNNEI. The CDR3 loop reads CASSEASHPLYGYTF. CDR3 nucleotide sequence: TGTGCCAGCAGTGAAGCATCCCATCCACTCTATGGCTACACCTTC.

The V and J genes are TRBV18 and TRBJ1-1; 7 bases line up with TRBD1. CDR1 and CDR2 from the germline V gene are KGHSH and LQKENI. This CDR3 region has 14 residues. V was clipped by 5 bases and J by 4 bases; unmatched bases: 7. The chain's CDR3 is CASSAGQVGTEAFF. CDR3 DNA: TGTGCCAGCTCAGCTGGACAGGTGGGCACTGAAGCTTTCTTT. Complete variable domain (other parts from reference TRBV18 and TRBJ1-1): NAGVMQNPRHLVRRRGQEARLRCSPMKGHSHVYWYRQLPEEGLKFMVYLQKENIIDESGMPKERFSAEFPKEGPSILRIQQVVRGDSAAYFCASSAGQVGTEAFFGQGTRLTVV.

This chain uses TRBV10-3 with TRBJ1-2; D is unresolved. The CDR3 consists of 13 residues. Trimming removed 6 bases from V and 2 bases from J, with 10 bases in between. Germline V lookup: CDR1 ENHRY, CDR2 SYGVKD. The CDR3 DNA is TGTGCCATCAGCGTGAGTGCAAACTATGGCTACACCTTC. The encoded protein is CAISVSANYGYTF.

This clone was seen just once. This CDR3 is CASSLGSIDFYEQYF. In nucleotides, the CDR3 is TGTGCCAGCAGCTTAGGGTCTATAGACTTCTACGAGCAGTACTTC. The chain has TRBV7-6 and TRBJ2-7; D is unclear. V was pared by 1 base and J by 3 bases, with 13 bases between. This CDR3 comprises 15 residues. Per germline, CDR1 SGHVS and CDR2 FNYEAQ.